Below are 24 T cell receptor beta chains sequenced from a single sample in a study of T-cell memory formation after mild COVID-19. MiXCR, applied by TCRdb to the 5' RACE reads, yields one record per CDR3 protein. The sample consists of some 150,000 distinct CDR3 sequences, roughly 19% of them appearing once. The sequenced sample was PBMCs or a T cell subset sorted from them (not recorded which). These receptors originate from an adult woman who had mild COVID-19 (a few samples of this study predate the infection). Cell type and time point are not known.

The CDR3 loop reads CSARGGGRYTQYF. The CDR3, as DNA: TGCAGTGCTAGGGGGGGGGGCCGCTATACGCAGTATTTT. The genes are TRBV20-1 and TRBJ2-3; D perhaps matches TRBD2 (7 bases). V lost 3 bases and J 7 bases, leaving 14 bases between the germline ends. The CDR3 consists of 13 residues. In germline, CDR1 is DFQATT, CDR2 SNEGSKA (reference sequence).

This clonotype was found many times. This chain uses TRBV6-5 with TRBJ2-1, with D perhaps matching TRBD1 or TRBD2 (5 bases each). V was clipped by 0 bases and J by 10 bases, with 16 bases between them. CDR1 and CDR2 (germline): MNHEY, SVGAGI. CDR3 length: 15 residues. The CDR3 coding sequence is TGTGCCAGCAGTTACTCGGGACGACCATCGGGGGAGCAGTTCTTC. Translating gives CASSYSGRPSGEQFF.

This chain uses TRBV2 with TRBJ2-3; the D is unclear. Germline lookup yields CDR1 SNHLY and CDR2 FYNNEI. V lost 2 bases and J lost 2, with 14 bases in between. This CDR3 has 16 residues. CDR3 nucleotide sequence: TGTGCCAGCAGTGAAAGGGTCGGCGGCCTCACAGATACGCAGTATTTT. This sequence encodes CASSERVGGLTDTQYF.

The genes are TRBV5-1 and TRBJ1-4; no clear D gene. The germline V gene has CDR1 SGHRS and CDR2 YFSETQ. V lost 5 bases and J lost 0, with 8 bases in between. CDR3 size: 14 residues. DNA for the CDR3: TGCGCCAGCAGTCATGGTCCAACTAATGAAAAACTGTTTTTT. Its protein product is CASSHGPTNEKLFF. The full variable domain, its missing parts supplied by reference TRBV5-1 and TRBJ1-4, is KAGVTQTPRYLIKTRGQQVTLSCSPISGHRSVSWYQQTPGQGLQFLFEYFSETQRNKGNFPGRFSGRQFSNSRSEMNVSTLELGDSALYLCASSHGPTNEKLFFGSGTQLSVL.

V gene TRBV7-6 combines with J gene TRBJ2-1; D gene uncertain. CDR1 and CDR2 (germline): SGHVS, FNYEAQ. This CDR3 has 13 amino acids. V gave up 0 bases and J gave up 10 bases, with 10 bases separating them. The CDR3 sequence: CASSLAASREQFF. CDR3 DNA sequence: TGTGCCAGCAGCTTAGCCGCCAGCAGGGAGCAGTTCTTC. The full variable domain, with the rest looked up from reference TRBV7-6 and TRBJ2-1, is GAGVSQSPRYKVTKRGQDVALRCDPISGHVSLYWYRQALGQGPEFLTYFNYEAQQDKSGLPNDRFSAERPEGSISTLTIQRTEQRDSAMYRCASSLAASREQFFGPGTRLTVL.

This clonotype occurred a few times. This chain joins TRBV5-5 and TRBJ2-6, with 11 bases fitting TRBD1. Germline V gene sequence: CDR1 SGHKS, CDR2 YYEKEE (reference sequence). This CDR3 has 20 amino acids. V shed 4 bases, J shed 0 bases, and the junction held 12 bases outside the gene matches. Written as DNA, the CDR3 is TGTGCCAGCAGCACCGGACAGGGGGCGACGTTTCTCTCTGGGGCCAACGTCCTGACTTTC. Amino acid sequence: CASSTGQGATFLSGANVLTF.

This clonotype was detected a few times. V and J are TRBV12-3 or TRBV12-4 and TRBJ2-1; the match to TRBD2 covers 8 bases. The CDR3 loop spans 16 amino acids. J gave up 6 bases and V 6 bases, and 13 bases lay outside the gene matches. CDR3 nucleotide sequence: TGTGCCAGCAGCCCCAGCGGACTAGCAAGGGGCAATGAGCAGTTCTTC. Its protein product is CASSPSGLARGNEQFF.

This clonotype has just a few counts. The chain links TRBV18 to TRBJ1-1; D possibly corresponds to TRBD1 (5 bases). Germline lookup yields CDR1 KGHSH and CDR2 LQKENI. Trimming took 0 bases from V and 1 from J, leaving 15 bases between them. The CDR3 runs 17 residues. CDR3 DNA sequence: TGTGCCAGCTCACCACCGACGCTGACGGGGCGGAACACTGAAGCTTTCTTT. This encodes CASSPPTLTGRNTEAFF.

The chain carries TRBV7-9 and TRBJ1-2, with TRBD1 identical over 7 bases. V shed 6 bases and J 8 bases; nucleotides not matched to a gene: 9. The CDR3 sequence is 13 residues long. Per the germline V gene, CDR1 is SEHNR and CDR2 is FQNEAQ (reference sequence). The CDR3: CASSSPGQRGYTF. Written as DNA, the CDR3 is TGTGCCAGCAGTTCCCCGGGACAGCGGGGCTACACCTTC. The full variable domain, in which reference TRBV7-9 and TRBJ1-2 provide the parts outside the CDR3, is DTGVSQNPRHKITKRGQNVTFRCDPISEHNRLYWYRQTLGQGPEFLTYFQNEAQLEKSRLLSDRFSAERPKGSFSTLEIQRTEQGDSAMYLCASSSPGQRGYTFGSGTRLTVV.

This clonotype was counted only a few times. The CDR3 bases are TGTGCCAGCAGCCAAGATCGGGGACTTCTCACTGAGCAGTACTTC. Its translation is CASSQDRGLLTEQYF. This chain connects TRBV4-2 to TRBJ2-7; TRBD2 is a possible D gene (6 bases). The germline gives CDR1 LGHNA, CDR2 YNFKEQ. V lost 0 bases, J lost 7 bases, and 16 bases lay in between. The CDR3 sequence is 15 residues long.

This clonotype has a handful of counts. The chain carries TRBV3-1 and TRBJ2-2; no clear D. Trimming took off 1 base at V and 1 base at J, with 4 bases between the two ends. CDR1 and CDR2 from the germline V gene are LGHDT and YNNKEL (reference sequence). This CDR3 has 14 amino acids. CDR3 sequence reads: CASSQGQNTGELFF. The CDR3 nucleotides read TGTGCCAGCAGCCAAGGACAGAACACCGGGGAGCTGTTTTTT.

This clonotype was found many times. The chain combines TRBV7-6 with TRBJ2-7, with D possibly being TRBD2 (7 bases). V lost 9 bases to trimming and J lost 0 bases, with 15 bases between them. The CDR3 loop spans 14 amino acids. The germline gives CDR1 SGHVS, CDR2 FNYEAQ. CDR3 amino acids: CASSRGGSSYEQYF. In nucleotides, the CDR3 is TGTGCCAGTTCGAGGGGGGGCTCCTCCTACGAGCAGTACTTC.

A few counts support this clonotype. The chain links TRBV7-3 to TRBJ2-1; 7 bases align to TRBD2. Germline CDR1 is SGHTA and CDR2 is FQGTGA. The J segment lost 6 bases and the V segment lost 6 bases, leaving 5 bases of the junction unmatched. The length of the CDR3 is 13 residues. The CDR3 reads CASSASGANEQFF. CDR3 coding DNA: TGTGCCAGCAGTGCTAGCGGAGCCAATGAGCAGTTCTTC.

In its sample, this clonotype was seen a few times. V usage is TRBV29-1 and J usage is TRBJ1-1; D is perhaps TRBD1 (6 bases). Germline values: CDR1 SQVTM, CDR2 ANQGSEA. V lost 6 bases and J 1 base, leaving 21 bases between the germline ends. The CDR3 runs 16 residues. For the CDR3, the DNA is TGCAGCGTCGGACGCATCTTAGGGGGACGGAACACTGAAGCTTTCTTT. Its protein is CSVGRILGGRNTEAFF.

V usage is TRBV4-2 and J usage is TRBJ1-1, with D unclear. V was shortened by 0 bases and J by 1 base, with 6 bases between the two germline ends. Germline V lookup: CDR1 LGHNA, CDR2 YNFKEQ. The CDR3 consists of 14 residues. The CDR3 DNA is TGTGCCAGCAGCCAAGATGGTCCGAACACTGAAGCTTTCTTT. Its protein product is CASSQDGPNTEAFF.

The chain couples TRBV6-5 to TRBJ2-7; D perhaps matches TRBD1 (7 bases). Germline V gene data show CDR1 as MNHEY and CDR2 as SVGAGI. This CDR3 is 15 amino acids long. The V gene lost 7 bases and the J gene lost 0 bases, with 16 bases spanning the gap. The CDR3 sequence is CASTPGGGGSYEQYF. As DNA, the CDR3 is TGTGCCAGCACCCCAGGGGGAGGAGGCTCCTACGAGCAGTACTTC.

A few counts support this clonotype. This sequence joins TRBV12-3 or TRBV12-4 and TRBJ2-2; no firm D call. The CDR3 consists of 13 residues. Trimming took off 3 bases at V and 6 bases at J, with 8 bases between the two ends. The CDR3 loop is CASSFQMPGELFF. In nucleotides, the CDR3 is TGTGCCAGCAGTTTTCAGATGCCCGGGGAGCTGTTTTTT.

The genes are TRBV25-1 and TRBJ2-1, with 9 bases aligning to TRBD2. The CDR3 sequence is 15 residues long. Trimming took 5 bases from V and 0 from J; bases not matched to a gene: 2. CDR1 and CDR2 (germline): MGHDK, SYGVNS. The CDR3 region has the DNA TGTGCCAGCAGTTTTAGCGGGAGCTCCTACAATGAGCAGTTCTTC. Translating it yields CASSFSGSSYNEQFF.

V gene TRBV20-1 combines with J gene TRBJ2-5, with 7 bases matching TRBD2. Trimming at V came to 7 bases and at J to 4 bases, leaving 6 bases not matched to a gene. This CDR3 is 12 amino acids long. The germline CDR1 and CDR2 sequences are DFQATT and SNEGSKA (reference sequence). CDR3 sequence (DNA): TGCAGTGGGCGGGGAGGGAGAGAGACCCAGTACTTC. Translated, it gives CSGRGGRETQYF.

The V and J genes are TRBV18 and TRBJ2-1; a possible D gene is TRBD1 (5 bases). CDR3 size: 13 residues. Per the germline V gene, CDR1 is KGHSH and CDR2 is LQKENI. V lost 3 bases and J 4 bases, leaving 7 bases between the germline ends. This chain's CDR3 is CASSPQGYNEQFF. Here the CDR3 DNA reads TGTGCCAGCTCACCTCAGGGATACAATGAGCAGTTCTTC.

This clonotype was picked up many times. V is TRBV2 and J is TRBJ2-7; a possible D gene is TRBD2 (5 bases). V was cut by 11 bases and J by 3 bases, with 20 bases left in between. The CDR3 contains 14 residues. Germline loops: CDR1 SNHLY, CDR2 FYNNEI. CDR3: CAGKRSIRDYEQYF. The CDR3 region has the DNA TGTGCCGGAAAAAGGAGCATTCGGGACTACGAGCAGTACTTC. Filled out from reference TRBV2 and TRBJ2-7, the complete variable domain reads EPEVTQTPSHQVTQMGQEVILRCVPISNHLYFYWYRQILGQKVEFLVSFYNNEISEKSEIFDDQFSVERPDGSNFTLKIRSTKLEDSAMYFCAGKRSIRDYEQYFGPGTRLTVT.

This clonotype occurred a few times. This chain links TRBV5-5 with TRBJ1-2, with TRBD1 as a possible D gene (6 bases). The CDR3 is 13 residues long. V was pared by 2 bases and J by 8 bases, with 13 bases between. Germline CDR1 is SGHKS and CDR2 is YYEKEE (reference sequence). In nucleotides, the CDR3 is TGTGCCAGCAGCTTCAGGGGAGGTGAAGGCTACACCTTC. Translation gives CASSFRGGEGYTF.

The V gene is TRBV7-2, the J gene TRBJ2-3; D tentatively reads TRBD1 or TRBD2 (5 bases each). Per germline, CDR1 SGHTA and CDR2 FQGNSA. The V gene lost 5 bases and the J gene lost 4 bases, with 16 bases spanning the gap. The CDR3 contains 15 residues. The CDR3 loop is CASSRYRGESDTQYF. Written as DNA, the CDR3 is TGTGCCAGCAGCAGGTATAGGGGAGAGTCAGATACGCAGTATTTT.

The V and J genes are TRBV18 and TRBJ1-2; a possible D gene is TRBD1 (5 bases). CDR3 length: 23 amino acids. Trimming cost V 3 bases and J 5 bases, with 40 bases left between them. Germline V gives CDR1 KGHSH, CDR2 LQKENI. In nucleotides, the CDR3 is TGTGCCAGCTCACCCCGGGGGTCCGGGTCTCCAAGTTATACGCGGTTATCGGGTTATGGCTACACCTTC. This encodes CASSPRGSGSPSYTRLSGYGYTF.